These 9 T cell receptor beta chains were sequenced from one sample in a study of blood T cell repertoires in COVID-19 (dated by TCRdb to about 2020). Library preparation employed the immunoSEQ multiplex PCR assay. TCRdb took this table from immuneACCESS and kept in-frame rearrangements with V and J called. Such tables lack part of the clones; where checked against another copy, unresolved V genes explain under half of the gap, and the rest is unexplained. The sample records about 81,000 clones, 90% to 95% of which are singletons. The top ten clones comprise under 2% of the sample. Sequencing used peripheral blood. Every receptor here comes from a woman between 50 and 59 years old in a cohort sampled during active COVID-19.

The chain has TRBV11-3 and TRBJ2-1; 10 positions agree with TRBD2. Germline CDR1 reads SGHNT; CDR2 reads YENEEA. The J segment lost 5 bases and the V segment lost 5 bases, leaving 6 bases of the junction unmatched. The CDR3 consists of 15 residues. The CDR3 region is CASSVRAGGNNEQFF. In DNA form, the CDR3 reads TGTGCCAGCAGCGTCCGAGCGGGAGGGAACAATGAGCAGTTCTTC.

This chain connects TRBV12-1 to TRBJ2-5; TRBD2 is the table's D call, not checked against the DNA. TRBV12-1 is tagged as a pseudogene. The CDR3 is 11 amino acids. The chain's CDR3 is CASSLEETQYF. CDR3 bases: TGTGCCAGCAGCCTAGAAGAGACCCAGTACTTC.

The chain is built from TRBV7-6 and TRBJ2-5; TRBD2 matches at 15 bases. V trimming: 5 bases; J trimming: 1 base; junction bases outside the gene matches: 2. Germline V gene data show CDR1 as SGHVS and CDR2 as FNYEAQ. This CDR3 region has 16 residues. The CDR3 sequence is CASSTGLAGGQETQYF. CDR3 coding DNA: TGTGCCAGCAGCACGGGACTAGCGGGGGGCCAAGAGACCCAGTACTTC.

The CDR3: CAWSGGSPYEQYF. CDR3 sequence (DNA): TGTGCCTGGAGTGGGGGCAGCCCCTACGAGCAGTACTTC. V gene TRBV30 combines with J gene TRBJ2-7, with D possibly being TRBD1 (5 bases). Looked up from germline, CDR1 is GTSNPN and CDR2 is SVGIG (reference sequence). This CDR3 is 13 amino acids long. V lost 1 base to trimming and J lost 2 bases, with 9 bases between them.

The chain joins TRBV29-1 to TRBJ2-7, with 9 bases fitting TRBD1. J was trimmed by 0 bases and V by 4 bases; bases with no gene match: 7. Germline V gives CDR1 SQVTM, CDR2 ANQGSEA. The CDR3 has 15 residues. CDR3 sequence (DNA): TGCAGCGTTGTTAAGTGGGGACAGGGCTCCTACGAGCAGTACTTC. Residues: CSVVKWGQGSYEQYF.

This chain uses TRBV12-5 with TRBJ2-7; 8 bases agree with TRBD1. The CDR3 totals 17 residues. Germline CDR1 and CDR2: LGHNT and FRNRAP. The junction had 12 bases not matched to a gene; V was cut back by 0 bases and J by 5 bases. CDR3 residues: CASGLVRLGQGANEQYF. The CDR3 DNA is TGTGCTAGTGGTTTGGTACGCTTGGGGCAGGGGGCAAACGAGCAGTACTTC.

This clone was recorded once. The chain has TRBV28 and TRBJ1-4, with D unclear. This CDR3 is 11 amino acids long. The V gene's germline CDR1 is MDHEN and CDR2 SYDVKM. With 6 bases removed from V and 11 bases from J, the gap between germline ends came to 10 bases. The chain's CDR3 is CASRWEKKLFF. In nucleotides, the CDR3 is TGTGCCAGCAGGTGGGAGAAGAAACTGTTTTTT.

DNA for the CDR3: TGTGCCATCAGGACTCGAAGCACAGATACGCAGTATTTT. It encodes CAIRTRSTDTQYF. This chain connects TRBV10-3 to TRBJ2-3; D not resolved. Germline V CDR1 and CDR2: ENHRY, SYGVKD. The CDR3 sequence is 13 residues long. V was pared by 6 bases and J by 0 bases, with 7 bases between.

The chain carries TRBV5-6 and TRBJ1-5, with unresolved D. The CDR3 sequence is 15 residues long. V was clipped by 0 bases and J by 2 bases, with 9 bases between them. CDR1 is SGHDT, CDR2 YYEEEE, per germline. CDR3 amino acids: CASSLGGFGNQPQHF. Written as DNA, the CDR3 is TGTGCCAGCAGCTTGGGAGGATTTGGCAATCAGCCCCAGCATTTT.